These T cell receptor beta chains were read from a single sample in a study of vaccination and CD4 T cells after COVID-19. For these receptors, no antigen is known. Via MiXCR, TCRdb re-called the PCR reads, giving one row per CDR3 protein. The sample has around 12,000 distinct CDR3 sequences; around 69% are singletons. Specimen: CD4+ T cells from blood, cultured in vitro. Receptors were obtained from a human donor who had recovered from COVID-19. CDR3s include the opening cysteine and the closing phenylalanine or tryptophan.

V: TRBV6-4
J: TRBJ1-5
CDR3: CASSLDRDQPQHF

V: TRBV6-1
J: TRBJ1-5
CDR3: CASSPMAGSNQPQHF

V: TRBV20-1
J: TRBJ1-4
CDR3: CSARDRGEKLFF

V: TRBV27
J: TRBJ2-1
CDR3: CASSLHDRGGNEQFF

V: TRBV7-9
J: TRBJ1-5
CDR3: CASSVGTGGLGNQPQHF

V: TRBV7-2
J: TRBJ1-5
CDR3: CASSLQVISNQPQHF

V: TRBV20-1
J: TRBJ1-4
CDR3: CSAIQGAYEKLFF

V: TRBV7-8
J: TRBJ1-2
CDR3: CASSLGQDYGYTF

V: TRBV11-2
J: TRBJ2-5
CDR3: CASSLGVGREETQYF

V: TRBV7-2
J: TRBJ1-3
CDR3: CASSVSPSGNTIYF

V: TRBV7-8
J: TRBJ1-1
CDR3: CASSLRGGTEAFF

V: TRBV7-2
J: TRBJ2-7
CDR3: CASSPGGGLTEQYF

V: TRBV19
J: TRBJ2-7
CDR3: CASSIWGTYPYEQYF

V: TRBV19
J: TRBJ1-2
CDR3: CASRVGPQFNYGYTF

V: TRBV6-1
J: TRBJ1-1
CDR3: CASTTRGRLNTEAFF

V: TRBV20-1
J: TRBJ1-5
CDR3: CSARVQGGQPQHF

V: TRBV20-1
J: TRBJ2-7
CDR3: CSARVGPSGRYEQYF

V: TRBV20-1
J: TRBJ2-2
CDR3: CSARGAIANTGELFF

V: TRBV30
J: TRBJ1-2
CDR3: CAWYRGLYYGYTF

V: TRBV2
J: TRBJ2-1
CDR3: CASSRPGKNEQFF

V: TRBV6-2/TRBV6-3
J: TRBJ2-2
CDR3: CASSYFSSGHTGELFF

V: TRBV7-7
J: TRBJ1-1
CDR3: CASGPGRSSMNTEAFF

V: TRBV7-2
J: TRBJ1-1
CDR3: CASIGLWNTEAFF

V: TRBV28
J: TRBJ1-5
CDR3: CASSRIGVGQPQHF

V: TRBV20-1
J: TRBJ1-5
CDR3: CSARGLKGQGFNQPQHF

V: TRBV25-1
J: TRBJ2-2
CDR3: CASSEGLAGSSAGTGELFF

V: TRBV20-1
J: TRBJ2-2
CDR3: CSARAAVIPGELFF

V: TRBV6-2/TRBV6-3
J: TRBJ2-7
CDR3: CASSYSTGTGGASRYEQYF

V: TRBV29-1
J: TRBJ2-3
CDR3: CSVGFGSADTQYF

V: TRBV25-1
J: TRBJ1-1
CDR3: CASNQQGLNTEAFF

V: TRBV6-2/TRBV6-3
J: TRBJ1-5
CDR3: CASSPALDSNQPQHF

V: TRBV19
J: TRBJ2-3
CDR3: CASSLAGGQDADTQYF

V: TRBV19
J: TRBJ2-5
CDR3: CASSIVRGKETQYF

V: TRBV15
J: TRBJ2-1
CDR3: CATSRAGTSGTNEQFF

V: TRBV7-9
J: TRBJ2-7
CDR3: CASSTLGQAFYEQYF

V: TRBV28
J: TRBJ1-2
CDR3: CASSFGWGYTF

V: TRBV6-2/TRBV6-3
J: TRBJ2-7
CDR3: CASRILGGAQYF

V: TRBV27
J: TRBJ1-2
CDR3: CASSPRTGGRYGYTF

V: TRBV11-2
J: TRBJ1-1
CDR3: CASSFGTHRAFF

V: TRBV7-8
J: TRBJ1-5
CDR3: CASSLQGLHQPQHF

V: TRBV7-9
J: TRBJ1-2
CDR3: CASSSQKVNYGYTF

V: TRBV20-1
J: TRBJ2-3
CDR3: CSASPASTDTQYF

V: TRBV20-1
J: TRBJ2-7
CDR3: CSAREKTGVSYEQYF

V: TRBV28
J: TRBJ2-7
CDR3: CASASGDSHEQYF

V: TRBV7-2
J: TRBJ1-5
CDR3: CASRGGGGNQPQHF

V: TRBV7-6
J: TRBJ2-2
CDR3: CASSLGPDVVRELFF

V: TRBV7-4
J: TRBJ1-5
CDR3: CASSYNQPQHF

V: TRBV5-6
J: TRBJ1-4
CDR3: CASTEKLFF

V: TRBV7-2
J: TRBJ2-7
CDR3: CASSSREGYEQYF

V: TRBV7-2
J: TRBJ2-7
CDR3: CASSPQFGPYEQYF

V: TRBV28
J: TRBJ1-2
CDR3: CASRGGEQGNGYTF

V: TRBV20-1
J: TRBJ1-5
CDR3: CSARRAGYNQPQHF

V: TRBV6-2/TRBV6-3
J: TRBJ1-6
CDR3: CASSYEGTRLHF

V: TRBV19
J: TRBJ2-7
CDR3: CASSIRGGGSYEQYF

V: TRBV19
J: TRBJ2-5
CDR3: CASSKVDRVETQYF